This T cell receptor (beta chain) was obtained from a study of shared clonotypes between healthy human individuals. V lost 2 bases to trimming and J lost 4 bases, with 15 bases between them. Germline assignment: CDR1 MDHEN and CDR2 SYDVKM. The length of the CDR3 is 16 residues. Produced via immunoSEQ multiplex PCR; TCRdb's table is partial and in-frame only. The data contain about 1 million clones, approximately 70% of them singletons. The sample consisted of memory CD4+ T cells sorted from blood. Subset specified: CD45RA-negative fraction. The chain is built from TRBV28 and TRBJ1-5, with D hard to call. This TCR was recovered from a man younger than 30 in good health. CDR3 sequence: CASSLDLGFSNQPQHF. The CDR3 nucleotides read TGTGCCAGCAGTTTAGATTTAGGGTTTTCGAATCAGCCCCAGCATTTT.